This T cell receptor beta chain was captured in a study of T cells in women clearing cervical HPV infection. Of note for this clone: The missing CDR3 end, 3 residues past where the read stops, is filled in from the germline J gene.

CDR3 length equals 15 residues. CDR1 and CDR2 from the germline V gene are LNHDA and SQIVND (reference sequence). Between the trimmed V and J ends, which lost 10 bases and 2 bases, there was a span of 19 bases. The assay was immunoSEQ multiplex PCR, and TCRdb's table has in-frame clones only and misses some. Its table lists tens of thousands of clones. The source material was blood buffy coat. This sequence originates from a woman aged 18 to 69 with a cervical HPV16 infection that either progressed to CIN3+ or cleared (not recorded which). The rearrangement uses TRBV19 and TRBJ2-3; D is perhaps TRBD2 (7 bases). CDR3 residues: CATTSGGAITDTQYF. The sequenced part of the CDR3 DNA is TGTGCCACCACCAGTGGGGGGGCGATCACAGATACG.